These 14 T cell receptor beta chains share one sample of origin, sequenced in a study of blood T cell repertoires in COVID-19. The repertoire was sequenced with immunoSEQ multiplex PCR; TCRdb's copy has only in-frame clones and lacks some. The table shows 200,000 to 250,000 clones, with under 90% occurring only once. Material for sequencing was peripheral blood. Every receptor here comes from a woman older than 75 with active or convalescent COVID-19.

The chain recombines TRBV7-9 with TRBJ1-1, with 7 positions matching TRBD1. This CDR3 spans 15 amino acids. With V trimmed by 5 bases and J by 1 base, 7 bases remained unmatched. Per germline, CDR1 SEHNR and CDR2 FQNEAQ (reference sequence). Here the CDR3 reads CASSKSGGPNTEAFF. The CDR3 region has the DNA TGTGCCAGCAGCAAATCAGGGGGACCGAACACTGAAGCTTTCTTT.

This chain links TRBV5-1 with TRBJ2-2, with D possibly being TRBD2 (6 bases). Deletions cut 2 bases from V and 1 base from J, with 12 bases between. This CDR3 has 16 amino acids. Germline V gene data show CDR1 as SGHRS and CDR2 as YFSETQ. As DNA, the CDR3 is TGCGCCAGCAGCTTTACCGGGACTGAGAACACCGGGGAGCTGTTTTTT. Amino acid sequence: CASSFTGTENTGELFF.

The chain employs TRBV28 and TRBJ2-1, with TRBD1 matching over 9 bases. With V trimmed by 6 bases and J by 6 bases, 6 bases remained unmatched. The CDR3 sequence is 14 residues long. From germline, CDR1 is MDHEN and CDR2 SYDVKM. The CDR3 sequence: CASRRDRVINEQFF. As DNA, the CDR3 is TGTGCCAGCAGACGGGACAGGGTCATCAATGAGCAGTTCTTC.

The chain employs TRBV2 and TRBJ2-5; 12 bases are a match to TRBD2. From germline, CDR1 is SNHLY and CDR2 FYNNEI. The CDR3 covers 16 residues. The J segment lost 5 bases and the V segment lost 7 bases, leaving 11 bases of the junction unmatched. The CDR3 loop reads CASKSNRLAGGETQYF. In DNA form, the CDR3 reads TGTGCCAGCAAATCGAACCGGCTAGCGGGGGGGGAGACCCAGTACTTC.

J is TRBJ2-7 and V is TRBV6-6; 9 nucleotides align to TRBD1. The CDR3 loop spans 14 amino acids. Germline loops: CDR1 MNHNY, CDR2 SVGAGI (reference sequence). The trim removed 5 bases at V and 3 bases at J, leaving 5 bases unmatched. This chain's CDR3 is CASSTYRGLYEQYF. CDR3 DNA: TGTGCCAGCAGTACATACAGGGGGCTCTACGAGCAGTACTTC.

The J gene is TRBJ2-7, the V gene TRBV10-3, with a possible D match to TRBD2 (6 bases). The CDR3 totals 15 residues. Germline lookup yields CDR1 ENHRY and CDR2 SYGVKD. V was pared by 0 bases and J by 3 bases, with 12 bases between. For the CDR3, the DNA is TGTGCCATCAGTGAGTCGGAGGACGGGAGCTACGAGCAGTACTTC. Protein: CAISESEDGSYEQYF.

This clone was seen a single time. The chain links TRBV6-1 to TRBJ1-2, with unresolved D. Trimming cost V 1 base and J 0 bases, with 9 bases left between them. This CDR3 is 15 amino acids long. The germline V gene encodes CDR1 MNHNS and CDR2 SASEGT. The CDR3 region is CASSEGQEANYGYTF. The CDR3 DNA reads TGTGCCAGCAGTGAAGGTCAGGAAGCTAACTATGGCTACACCTTC.

The chain joins TRBV19 to TRBJ2-7, with 9 nucleotides matching TRBD1. The V gene's germline CDR1 is LNHDA and CDR2 SQIVND (reference sequence). The V segment lost 0 bases and the J segment 1 base; nucleotides outside the gene matches: 1. The CDR3 is 15 amino acids. The CDR3 coding sequence is TGTGCCAGTAGTATAGATGGACAGGGGTCCTACGAGCAGTACTTC. It is translated as CASSIDGQGSYEQYF.

The chain recombines TRBV19 with TRBJ2-2, with D hard to call. Trimming pared 3 bases from V and 6 bases from J, leaving 14 bases between. Germline V gene lookup returns CDR1 LNHDA and CDR2 SQIVND (reference sequence). The CDR3 runs 15 residues. CDR3 coding DNA: TGTGCCAGTAGTATCGAGCCCCTACTATCCGGGGAGCTGTTTTTT. Translated, it gives CASSIEPLLSGELFF.

The rearrangement joins TRBV11-2 to TRBJ2-3, with 11 bases aligning to TRBD2. J was trimmed by 1 base and V by 6 bases; bases with no gene match: 6. This CDR3 is 16 amino acids long. Germline values: CDR1 SGHAT, CDR2 FQNNGV. CDR3 DNA: TGTGCCAGCAGTTCTAGCGGGAGGAGGGGCACAGATACGCAGTATTTT. The encoded protein is CASSSSGRRGTDTQYF.

The chain combines TRBV6-5 with TRBJ2-3; 9 positions match TRBD1. The CDR3 runs to 14 residues. CDR1 is MNHEY, CDR2 SVGAGI, per germline. Losses at the gene ends were 7 bases for V and 6 bases for J; bases not matched to a gene: 8. CDR3 in amino acids: CASKLDRGVDTQYF. CDR3 DNA sequence: TGTGCCAGCAAGTTGGACAGGGGAGTGGATACGCAGTATTTT.

V gene TRBV2 combines with J gene TRBJ1-6; maybe TRBD1 (5 bases). Between the trimmed V and J ends, which lost 7 bases and 9 bases, there was a span of 19 bases. There are 15 residues in the CDR3. Per germline, CDR1 SNHLY and CDR2 FYNNEI. CDR3 nucleotides: TGTGCCAGCACCGCGTCGTCAGGGATCAGTTCACCCCTCCACTTT. It encodes CASTASSGISSPLHF.

The V gene is TRBV4-3, the J gene TRBJ2-3, with TRBD2 matching 13 bases. J lost 5 bases, V lost 1 base, and 6 bases had no gene match. The CDR3 contains 17 residues. Germline loops: CDR1 LGHNA, CDR2 YSLEER. The CDR3 DNA reads TGCGCCAGCAGCCAAGGAAGGACTAGCGGGAGAAAAGATACGCAGTATTTT. Residues: CASSQGRTSGRKDTQYF.

V and J are TRBV3-1 (or the pseudogene TRBV3-2) and TRBJ2-1, with 13 bases aligning to TRBD2. CDR1 LGHDT and CDR2 YNNKEL come from the germline V gene (reference sequence). Trimming at V came to 0 bases and at J to 6 bases, leaving 5 bases not matched to a gene. The CDR3 loop spans 17 amino acids. The CDR3: CASSQDRLAGGSNEQFF. The DNA for the CDR3 is TGTGCCAGCAGCCAAGACCGACTAGCGGGAGGCTCCAATGAGCAGTTCTTC.